The clone carrying this T cell receptor (beta chain) was detected once. This sample was included in a study of blood T cell repertoires in COVID-19. Study overall: Samples taken during acute and convalescent COVID-19 were collected in the United States, Italy and Spain.

Authors' processing steps: Nucleated cell number was recorded as an estimate derived from reference gene primer amplification. Using immunoSEQ multiplex PCR, the repertoire was profiled, and TCRdb retains in-frame clones only, with some absent. Clone size and V and J calls were adopted from that table, with D and trimming inferred from the DNA. The repertoire holds 300,000 or so clones, with about 93% as singletons. Study members were between about 18 and 95 years old and lived in 25 or so US regions. Participants had their cohort set by participant-reported clinical history. Trimming removed 0 bases from V and 4 bases from J, with 16 bases in between. The CDR3 sequence is 16 residues long. The germline CDR1 and CDR2 sequences are MGHRA and YSYEKL.

Sequences were obtained from PBMCs or T cells enriched from blood (not recorded which). The chain recombines TRBV4-1 with TRBJ2-7; possibly TRBD1 for D (6 bases). This receptor was identified in a woman aged 30 to 39 who had recovered from COVID-19. CDR3 residues: CASSQDQAGAPYEQYF. In DNA, the CDR3 is TGCGCCAGCAGCCAAGATCAGGCAGGGGCCCCTTACGAGCAGTACTTC.